Sequencing of this T cell receptor (beta chain) was carried out in a study of T cells in Graves' hyperthyroidism and ophthalmopathy. There are 19 residues in the CDR3. After removal of 8 bases from V and 6 bases from J, the junction contained 21 bases not matched to a gene. Looked up from germline, CDR1 is ENHRY and CDR2 is SYGVKD. Amplified regions were TCR beta CDR3 sequences from RNA transcripts. First-round RT-PCR of the TCR CDR3 relied on the HTBI primer set. TCRdb called the multiplex PCR reads again in MiXCR, with one record for every CDR3 protein. The sample holds 89,000 or so distinct CDR3 sequences, approximately 40% seen once.

The J gene is TRBJ1-6, the V gene TRBV10-3, with TRBD1 matching 8 bases. This TCR was sampled from a woman in her twenties or thirties with Graves' hyperthyroidism. The material sequenced was peripheral blood or thyroid tissue (not recorded which). CDR3 residues: CAIGRGTGGSLLCNSPLHF. The CDR3 DNA reads TGTGCCATCGGGAGAGGGACAGGAGGATCCCTCCTATGTAATTCACCCCTCCACTTT.